This T cell receptor beta chain was sequenced in a study of T-cell reconstitution after alpha-beta-depleted transplantation in children (dated by TCRdb to the mid-2010s). For the study in its entirety: T-cell immune reconstitution after TCRalphabeta/CD19-depleted allogeneic hematopoietic cell transplantation in children was quantitatively tracked in the study by means of TCR repertoire profiling. What the work shows at the level of the full study, not this receptor alone: Over subsequent months, a decline in hyperexpanded clone frequencies was noted, and after one year, T-cell counts and TCRbeta diversity were mostly ascribed to newly produced T cells. The apparently early alphabetaT-cell count recovery about two months after transplant was reportedly dependent on only several hundred rapidly expanded clones derived from non-depleted graft cells. In some patients, the high TCRbeta diversity seen at day 60 was put down to recipient T cells and intrathymic progenitors that had survived conditioning.

The meaning of the sample's treatment or condition label: allogeneic hematopoietic cell transplantation with graft depleted of TCRalphabeta T cells and CD19 B cells. The children who served as transplant recipients had been given grafts of TCRalphabeta/CD19-depleted allogeneic hematopoietic cells. From its first to its last residue, the CDR3 has 17 amino acids. Left in the record is the CDR3 DNA by itself, 51 bases read in frame from the first base. CDR1 and CDR2, looked up from the germline V gene, are MNHEY and SVGAGI. Germline trimming amounts to 0 bases on V and 1 base on J, with 4 as the count of junction bases outside the gene matches. Libraries were made using PCR. The instrument was an Illumina HiSeq 2500. Molecular barcoding was employed in the preparation of TCR libraries, with unique molecular identifiers being used to normalize TCRbeta repertoire quantification. TCRdb reprocessing: public reads trimmed at Q25 with fastp, clones called with MiXCR, in-frame beta chains kept. CDR3 protein duplicates are merged, each entry listing the most common genes and DNA. Recorded for this sample are some 450,000 distinct CDR3 sequences; roughly 44% of them occurred a single time. The ten most abundant clones make up approximately 25% of the sample.

As for this clonotype: Its antigen is still unknown. The CDR3 ends on some other residue instead of the conserved phenylalanine or tryptophan, so this is likely a read error.

The specimen was PBMCs, collected before TCRalphabeta/CD19-depleted stem cell transplant. This receptor was taken from a girl aged 2 to 9 with aplastic anemia, due to receive a stem cell transplant. The chain is encoded by TRBV6-5 joined to TRBJ2-4; 9 central nucleotides agree with TRBD1. The nucleotide sequence reads TGTGCCAGCAGTTACTCCGGACAGGGGTGGGCCAAAAACATTCAGTACTCC. Its protein is CASSYSGQGWAKNIQYS.